Following are 14 T cell receptor beta chains from one sample sequenced in a study of blood T cell repertoires in COVID-19. Produced via immunoSEQ multiplex PCR; TCRdb's table is partial and in-frame only. Of about 210,000 clones in the sample, roughly 79% were seen once. The specimen sequenced was PBMCs or T cells enriched from blood (not recorded which). The receptors were gathered from a woman aged 45-60 years with acute COVID-19.

The sample holds one count of this clone. The V gene is TRBV10-3, the J gene TRBJ2-3; the D gene is possibly TRBD1 (7 bases). V shed 4 bases and J shed 0 bases, with 14 bases lying between them. The CDR3 runs 16 residues. Germline CDR1 ENHRY, CDR2 SYGVKD. CDR3 nucleotides: TGTGCCATCAGTGCCAGGGGGGCATCTAGCACAGATACGCAGTATTTT. It specifies CAISARGASSTDTQYF.

The rearrangement links TRBV5-1 to TRBJ2-1; perhaps TRBD2 as D (6 bases). Germline CDR1 reads SGHRS; CDR2 reads YFSETQ. V lost 1 base to trimming and J lost 12 bases, with 14 bases between them. The CDR3 runs to 13 residues. DNA for the CDR3: TGCGCCAGCAGCTTGAAGGAGGGTAGCTGGCAGTTCTTC. Translated: CASSLKEGSWQFF. The full variable domain, its missing parts supplied by reference TRBV5-1 and TRBJ2-1, is KAGVTQTPRYLIKTRGQQVTLSCSPISGHRSVSWYQQTPGQGLQFLFEYFSETQRNKGNFPGRFSGRQFSNSRSEMNVSTLELGDSALYLCASSLKEGSWQFFGPGTRLTVL.

The V call is TRBV7-9, the J call TRBJ2-2; TRBD2 agrees at 11 bases. Losses at the gene ends were 5 bases for V and 1 base for J; bases not matched to a gene: 6. The CDR3 sequence is 17 residues long. Germline V CDR1 and CDR2: SEHNR, FQNEAQ (reference sequence). The CDR3 loop is CASSGRGTSGNTGELFF. CDR3 coding DNA: TGTGCCAGCAGCGGACGTGGGACTAGCGGGAACACCGGGGAGCTGTTTTTT.

This sequence joins TRBV28 and TRBJ2-5; 8 bases agree with TRBD1. V gave up 5 bases and J gave up 4 bases; unmatched junction bases: 12. The CDR3 sequence is 16 residues long. In germline, CDR1 is MDHEN, CDR2 SYDVKM. The CDR3 spells CASSPWTGSTAETQYF. DNA of the CDR3: TGTGCCAGCAGTCCTTGGACAGGGTCCACCGCAGAGACCCAGTACTTC.

The gene calls are TRBV5-4 and TRBJ1-6, with a tentative D call TRBD1 (5 bases). Germline V CDR1 and CDR2: SGHNT, YYREEE (reference sequence). Trimming removed 6 bases from V and 10 bases from J, with 17 bases in between. The CDR3 has 14 amino acids. DNA of the CDR3: TGTGCCAGCACCTCGGGGGGGGTCGGGTCACCCCTCCACTTT. Translating it yields CASTSGGVGSPLHF.

The chain employs TRBV28 and TRBJ1-1, with D perhaps matching TRBD1 (5 bases). The germline gives CDR1 MDHEN, CDR2 SYDVKM. With 8 bases removed from V and 1 base from J, the gap between germline ends came to 8 bases. The CDR3 covers 12 residues. CDR3 sequence reads: CASGGRNTEAFF. CDR3 bases: TGTGCCAGCGGGGGGAGGAACACTGAAGCTTTCTTT.

V usage is TRBV7-8 and J usage is TRBJ1-1; 7 bases align to TRBD1. Per the germline V gene, CDR1 is SGHVS and CDR2 is FQNEAQ. The CDR3 covers 13 residues. V was pared by 0 bases and J by 10 bases, with 5 bases of the junction left unmatched. CDR3 nucleotide sequence: TGTGCCAGCAGCTTAGCGCAGGGGGGTCGAGCTTTCTTT. Residues: CASSLAQGGRAFF. The full variable domain, completed using reference TRBV7-8 and TRBJ1-1, is GAGVSQSPRYKVAKRGQDVALRCDPISGHVSLFWYQQALGQGPEFLTYFQNEAQLDKSGLPSDRFFAERPEGSVSTLKIQRTQQEDSAVYLCASSLAQGGRAFFGQGTRLTVV.

This chain links TRBV29-1 with TRBJ2-5; D may be TRBD1 (6 bases). This CDR3 has 13 residues. V dropped 7 bases and J dropped 1 base, with 13 bases sitting between them. Germline V lookup: CDR1 SQVTM, CDR2 ANQGSEA. The CDR3 spells CSERGGFQETQYF. The DNA for the CDR3 is TGCAGCGAGAGAGGGGGTTTCCAAGAGACCCAGTACTTC.

V is TRBV29-1 and J is TRBJ2-7; 7 nucleotides line up with TRBD1. CDR3 length: 13 residues. Germline V gene lookup returns CDR1 SQVTM and CDR2 ANQGSEA. Trimming took 0 bases from V and 5 from J; bases not matched to a gene: 4. The DNA for the CDR3 is TGCAGCGTTGAAGATAACAGGGGAAACGAGCAGTACTTC. Translated, it gives CSVEDNRGNEQYF.

CDR3 residues: CASSKVADEQFF. The CDR3 nucleotides read TGCGCCAGCAGCAAAGTAGCGGATGAGCAGTTCTTC. The chain carries TRBV4-1 and TRBJ2-1, with a weak D call TRBD2 (6 bases). The V end was cut by 5 bases, the J end by 8 bases, with 10 bases between. CDR3 size: 12 residues. In germline, CDR1 is MGHRA, CDR2 YSYEKL.

This rearrangement joins TRBV5-6 to TRBJ2-3; TRBD2 might be the D (5 bases). Trimming removed 1 base at V and 5 bases at J, with 20 bases between. CDR1 is SGHDT and CDR2 is YYEEEE in the germline V gene. The CDR3 is made up of 17 amino acids. In DNA, the CDR3 is TGTGCCAGCAGCTTGCGGCTAGCTGTCCTTCATCAAGATACGCAGTATTTT. Amino acids: CASSLRLAVLHQDTQYF.

The chain uses TRBV7-2 and TRBJ2-5, with D maybe TRBD1 (5 bases). Germline V gives CDR1 SGHTA, CDR2 FQGNSA. V gave up 1 base and J gave up 1 base, with 10 bases separating them. The CDR3 spans 15 residues. Here the CDR3 DNA reads TGTGCCAGCAGCTTAGATATAGGGGTCCAAGAGACCCAGTACTTC. It codes for CASSLDIGVQETQYF. Based on the CDR3 plus reference TRBV7-2 and TRBJ2-5, the full variable domain is GAGVSQSPSNKVTEKGKDVELRCDPISGHTALYWYRQSLGQGLEFLIYFQGNSAPDKSGLPSDRFSAERTGGSVSTLTIQRTQQEDSAVYLCASSLDIGVQETQYFGPGTRLLVL.

J is TRBJ1-2 and V is TRBV7-9; possibly TRBD1 for D (6 bases). The CDR3 loop spans 12 amino acids. Germline-derived CDR1 and CDR2 are SEHNR and FQNEAQ (reference sequence). V shed 5 bases and J shed 6 bases, with 10 bases lying between them. CDR3 in DNA: TGTGCCAGCAGCCCCCAGGGGCATGGCTACACCTTC. It yields the protein CASSPQGHGYTF.

The rearrangement joins TRBV6-2 or TRBV6-3 to TRBJ1-6; D remains unclear. From germline, CDR1 is MNHEY and CDR2 SVGEGT. The CDR3 sequence is 14 residues long. Trimming pared 2 bases from V and 5 bases from J, leaving 7 bases between. The CDR3 here is CASSYQQNNSPLHF. CDR3 bases: TGTGCCAGCAGTTACCAACAAAATAATTCACCCCTCCACTTT.